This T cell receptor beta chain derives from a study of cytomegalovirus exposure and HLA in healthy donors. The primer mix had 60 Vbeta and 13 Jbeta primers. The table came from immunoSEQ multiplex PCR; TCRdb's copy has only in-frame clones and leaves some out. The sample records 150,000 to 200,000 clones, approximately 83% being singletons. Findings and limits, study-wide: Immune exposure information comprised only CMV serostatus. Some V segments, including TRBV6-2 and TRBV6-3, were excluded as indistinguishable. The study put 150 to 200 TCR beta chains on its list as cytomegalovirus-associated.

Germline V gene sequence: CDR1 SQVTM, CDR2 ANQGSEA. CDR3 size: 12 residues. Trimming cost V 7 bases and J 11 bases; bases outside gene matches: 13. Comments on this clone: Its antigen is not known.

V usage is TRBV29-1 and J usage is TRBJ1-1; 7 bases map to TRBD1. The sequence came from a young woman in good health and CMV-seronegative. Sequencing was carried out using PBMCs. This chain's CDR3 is CSANEPGQRAFF. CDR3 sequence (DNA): TGCAGCGCTAACGAACCGGGACAGAGGGCTTTCTTT.